A single sample is the source of the 4 T cell receptor beta chains below, sequenced in a study of a mutant IDH1 vaccine in newly diagnosed glioma. Produced via immunoSEQ multiplex PCR; TCRdb's table is partial and in-frame only. The data contain approximately 50,000 clones, approximately 79% of them singletons. No antigen has been identified for these receptors. Time point defined: week 35, safety follow-up. Doses comprised 300 ug of mutant IDH1 20-mer peptide each, plus topical imiquimod. The sample here was PBMCs, taken from a glioma patient whose treatment included an IDH1 peptide vaccine. The origin of the receptors is a middle-aged man with glioma.

The rearrangement uses TRBV29-1 and TRBJ2-7; a weak D match, TRBD2 (7 bases). Germline assignment: CDR1 SQVTM and CDR2 ANQGSEA. This CDR3 comprises 15 residues. The germline V and J ends were trimmed by 4 bases and 0 bases, with 16 bases remaining between them. Here the CDR3 reads CSVGFWGGASYEQYF. CDR3 nucleotides: TGCAGCGTTGGATTTTGGGGGGGGGCCTCCTACGAGCAGTACTTC.

The chain employs TRBV6-6 and TRBJ1-4; D unresolved. V gave up 4 bases and J gave up 5 bases, with 8 bases separating them. This CDR3 has 13 amino acids. Germline lookup yields CDR1 MNHNY and CDR2 SVGAGI (reference sequence). The CDR3 DNA sequence: TGTGCCAGCAGTTTGGACTACAATGAAAAACTGTTTTTT. It translates to CASSLDYNEKLFF.

The chain carries TRBV10-1 and TRBJ2-7, with 8 bases matching TRBD1. The CDR3 runs 14 residues. Germline V CDR1 and CDR2: WNHNN, SYGVQD (reference sequence). The V segment lost 4 bases and the J segment 5 bases; nucleotides outside the gene matches: 7. The CDR3 here is CASSGGRGHDEQYF. Written as DNA, the CDR3 is TGCGCCAGCAGTGGCGGCAGGGGGCACGACGAGCAGTACTTC.

V and J are TRBV5-4 and TRBJ1-2; TRBD1 aligns across 7 bases. V gave up 1 base and J gave up 5 bases; unmatched junction bases: 5. The CDR3 spans 14 residues. CDR1 is SGHNT and CDR2 is YYREEE in the germline V gene (reference sequence). The CDR3 DNA reads TGTGCCAGCAGCTTGACAGGGGCCCGGTATGGCTACACCTTC. It specifies CASSLTGARYGYTF.